A selection of T cell receptor beta chains follows, all from one sample in a study of PD-1 blockade in classical Hodgkin lymphoma. Sequenced by immunoSEQ multiplex PCR; TCRdb stores in-frame clones only, minus some. The table includes about 12,000 clones, 80% detected once. Sequenced here: peripheral blood mononuclear cells (PBMCs), sampled at baseline. These receptors came from a human donor with classical Hodgkin lymphoma. The CDR3 runs from the conserved cysteine through the conserved F or W. D genes are given only for firm matches. Only some rows state a clone size, as once, few, many or a class for expanded clones.

TRBJ2-7,NA,NA,TRBV14,TGTGCCAGCAGCCACAGGGCCCACGAGCAGTACTTC,CASSHRAHEQYF
TRBJ1-4,NA,NA,TRBV6-5,TGTGCCAGCAGAAACCGGGGACGGGGTGAAAAACTGTTTTTT,CASRNRGRGEKLFF
TRBJ2-4,NA,NA,TRBV18,TGTGCCAGCTCACCCCTTCTCGACTGGACCCCGAACATTCAGTACTTC,CASSPLLDWTPNIQYF
TRBJ2-3,once,NA,TRBV6-9,TGTGCCAGCAGTTACCCCGGGGGCGGCACAGATACGCAGTATTTT,CASSYPGGGTDTQYF
TRBJ2-1,NA,TRBD2,TRBV11-3,TGTGCCAGCAGCTTAGATCTCCGCGCTAGCGGTGACTCCTACAATGAGCAGTTCTTC,CASSLDLRASGDSYNEQFF
TRBJ2-7,NA,TRBD2,TRBV9,TGTGCCAGCAGCGTAGCGAGAGAAGCGGGAAATAACTACGAGCAGTACTTC,CASSVAREAGNNYEQYF
TRBJ1-4,few,TRBD1,TRBV23-1,TGCGCCAGCAGTCAGGGGACAGTACGTGAAAAACTGTTTTTT,CASSQGTVREKLFF
TRBJ2-3,NA,NA,TRBV2,TGTGCCAGCAGTCCTAGACAGAGGAACACAGATACGCAGTATTTT,CASSPRQRNTDTQYF
TRBJ2-4,once,TRBD1,TRBV7-2,TGTGCCAGCAGCTTAAGCAGGGGGCAAAGCATTCAGTACTTC,CASSLSRGQSIQYF
TRBJ1-2,NA,NA,TRBV29-1,TGCAGCGTTGGAATGGCAGGGGCGTATGGCTACACCTTC,CSVGMAGAYGYTF
TRBJ2-1,once,TRBD2,TRBV29-1,TGCAGCGTTGAAGGGCGGGGGGCCTACAATGAGCAGTTCTTC,CSVEGRGAYNEQFF
TRBJ1-1,NA,TRBD1,TRBV13,TGTGCCAGCAGCTTTGGACAGGGGAACACTGAAGCTTTCTTT,CASSFGQGNTEAFF
TRBJ2-5,NA,TRBD1,TRBV30,TGTGCCTGGAGTGCAACAGGGGGCCCGGAGACCCAGTACTTC,CAWSATGGPETQYF
TRBJ2-3,NA,NA,TRBV4-1,TGCGCCAGCAGCCGGGCGGGACTCCCTGGGGGGTTAGAGATAAGGGATACGCAGTATTTT,CASSRAGLPGGLEIRDTQYF
TRBJ2-7,NA,NA,TRBV10-3,TGTGCCACTCGGACTGGGAGCGGTAGCTACGAGCAGTACTTC,CATRTGSGSYEQYF
TRBJ2-2,NA,TRBD2,TRBV14,TGTGCCAGCAGCCAAGAGGAACTAGCGGGGGCCACCGGGGAGCTGTTTTTT,CASSQEELAGATGELFF
TRBJ2-7,once,NA,TRBV7-6,TGTGCCAGCAGCCAACAGGGTTCCGAGCAGTACTTC,CASSQQGSEQYF
TRBJ1-1,few,TRBD1,TRBV27,TGTGCCAGCAGTTTGACAGGGGGGGGATCGACTGAAGCTTTCTTT,CASSLTGGGSTEAFF
TRBJ2-5,NA,TRBD1,TRBV19,TGTGCCAGTAGTACGGGACAGGGGCCCTGGAGGCAAGAGACCCAGTACTTC,CASSTGQGPWRQETQYF
TRBJ2-3,NA,TRBD2,TRBV19,TGTGCCAGTAGTAAAACTAGCGGGGGGCCGGTAGATACGCAGTATTTT,CASSKTSGGPVDTQYF
TRBJ2-2,NA,NA,TRBV9,TGTGCCAGCAGCGCTAGGGCCCAAACCGGGGAGCTGTTTTTT,CASSARAQTGELFF
TRBJ2-2,few,TRBD1,TRBV27,TGTGCCAGCAGTTTATTTCCGCCGGGGACAGGGTTCACCGGGGAGCTGTTTTTT,CASSLFPPGTGFTGELFF
TRBJ1-2,NA,NA,TRBV7-2,TGTGCCAGCAGCTTAGTGTCAGGGTCAGAGGGCTACACCTTC,CASSLVSGSEGYTF
TRBJ1-5,NA,NA,TRBV11-1,TGTGCCAGCAGCTTAAAGGTTGATCAGCCCCAGCATTTT,CASSLKVDQPQHF